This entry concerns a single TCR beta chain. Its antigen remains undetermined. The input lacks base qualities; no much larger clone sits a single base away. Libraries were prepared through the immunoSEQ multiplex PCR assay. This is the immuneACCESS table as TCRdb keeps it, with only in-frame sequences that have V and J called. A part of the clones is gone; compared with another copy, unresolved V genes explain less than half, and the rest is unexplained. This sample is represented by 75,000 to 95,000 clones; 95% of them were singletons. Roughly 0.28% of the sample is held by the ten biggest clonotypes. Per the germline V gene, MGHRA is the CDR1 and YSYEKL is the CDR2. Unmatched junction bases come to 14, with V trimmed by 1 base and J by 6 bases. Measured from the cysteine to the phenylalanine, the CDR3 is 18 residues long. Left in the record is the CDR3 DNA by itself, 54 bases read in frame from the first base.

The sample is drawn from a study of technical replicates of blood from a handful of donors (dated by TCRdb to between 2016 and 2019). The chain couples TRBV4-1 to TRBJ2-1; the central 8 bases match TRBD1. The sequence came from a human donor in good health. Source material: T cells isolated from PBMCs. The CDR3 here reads CASSQVWGRDRWGNEQFF. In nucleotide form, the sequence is TGCGCCAGCAGCCAAGTTTGGGGGCGGGACAGGTGGGGCAATGAGCAGTTCTTC.